The subject of this entry is one TCR beta chain. Its antigen is not known. Over 200 million TCR-beta sequences from 15-18 subjects came out of each sequencing run. From the 5' RACE reads, TCRdb called clonotypes with MiXCR, one entry per CDR3 protein. The data contain about 53,000 distinct CDR3 sequences, roughly 8.8% of them seen just once; the ten biggest clones take up 1.9%. This sample is part of a study of neurological immune-mediated disorders. Study-level points and caveats: Across subjects, no CDR3 amino acid sequence appeared in expanded clones of more than one subject, a finding that suggested private repertoires in all groups. HTLV-1-associated myelopathy had the most TCR clonal expansion, whereas multiple sclerosis had the least (lower than in healthy controls).

Time point given: longitudinal time-point 3. Maryland, USA blood bank volunteers served as healthy controls. The V end was cut by 0 bases, the J end by 10 bases, with 15 bases between. From germline, CDR1 is DFQATT and CDR2 SNEGSKA (reference sequence). The length of the CDR3 is 13 residues. Sequenced input: PBMCs. This chain connects TRBV20-1 to TRBJ1-2; D gene ambiguous. This TCR was recovered from a woman aged 40 to 55 in good health. The CDR3 spells CSARDIQPRHYTF. The CDR3 DNA is TGCAGTGCTAGAGATATCCAGCCGAGACACTACACCTTC.